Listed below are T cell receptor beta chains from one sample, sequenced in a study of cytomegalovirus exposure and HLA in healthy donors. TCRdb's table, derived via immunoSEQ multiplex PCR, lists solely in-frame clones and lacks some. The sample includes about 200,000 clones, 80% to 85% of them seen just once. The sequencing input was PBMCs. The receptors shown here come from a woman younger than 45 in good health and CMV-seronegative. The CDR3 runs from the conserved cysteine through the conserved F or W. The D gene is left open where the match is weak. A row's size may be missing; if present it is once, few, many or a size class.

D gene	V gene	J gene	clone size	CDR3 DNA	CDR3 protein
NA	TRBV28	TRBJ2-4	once	TGTGCCAGCAGGGGCAGTCCCAAAAACATTCAGTACTTC	CASRGSPKNIQYF
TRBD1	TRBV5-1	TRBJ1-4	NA	TGCGCCAGCAGCTTAGACAGGGGACTTGAAAAACTGTTTTTT	CASSLDRGLEKLFF
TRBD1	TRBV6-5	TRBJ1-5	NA	TGTGCCAGCAGGACCCGGGACAGTAGAAATCAGCCCCAGCATTTT	CASRTRDSRNQPQHF
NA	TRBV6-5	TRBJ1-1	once	TGTGCCAGCAGCCCCCCACAGAACCGCATTGAAGCTTTCTTT	CASSPPQNRIEAFF
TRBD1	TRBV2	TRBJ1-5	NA	TGTGCCAGCACCGACGAGACAGGGATTGGTAATCAGCCCCAGCATTTT	CASTDETGIGNQPQHF
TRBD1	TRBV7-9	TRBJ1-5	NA	TGTGCCAGCAGCTTGGCAGGGGGAGGTAACACCAATCAGCCCCAGCATTTT	CASSLAGGGNTNQPQHF
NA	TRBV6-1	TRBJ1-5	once	TGTGCCAGCGGTGCATGGGGGCCCAATCAGCCCCAGCATTTT	CASGAWGPNQPQHF
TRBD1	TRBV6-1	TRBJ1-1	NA	TGTGCCAGCAGTTTCCAGGGACAGGGCACTGAAGCTTTCTTT	CASSFQGQGTEAFF
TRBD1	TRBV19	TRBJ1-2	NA	TGTGCCAGTATATTGACAGGGGGCGCCGGAAACTATGGCTACACCTTC	CASILTGGAGNYGYTF
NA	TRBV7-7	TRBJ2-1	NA	TGTGCCAGCAGCCCAAGGACAGCTATTGGGGAGCAGTTCTTC	CASSPRTAIGEQFF
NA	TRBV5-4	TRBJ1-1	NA	TGTGCCAGCAGCTTGGGTGACCTGGGGGGTTGGACTGAAGCTTTCTTT	CASSLGDLGGWTEAFF
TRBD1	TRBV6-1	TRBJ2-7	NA	TGTGCCAGCGGACAGGGGGCCGACGAGCAGTACTTC	CASGQGADEQYF
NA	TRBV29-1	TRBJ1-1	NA	TGCAGCGTTGAACGGCGCCGACCTACAGACCGCACTGAAGCTTTCTTT	CSVERRRPTDRTEAFF
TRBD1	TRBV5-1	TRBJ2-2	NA	TGCGCCAGCAGCCTGACAGGGTGGGAGCTGTTTTTT	CASSLTGWELFF
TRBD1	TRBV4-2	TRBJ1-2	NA	TGTGCCAGCAGCCAGGGAGACAGGGGTTATGGCTACACCTTC	CASSQGDRGYGYTF
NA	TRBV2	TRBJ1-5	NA	TGTGCCAGCAGAGGACAGTCGCTGGGGAATCAGCCCCAGCATTTT	CASRGQSLGNQPQHF
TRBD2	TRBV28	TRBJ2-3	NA	TGTGCCAGCAGTTCCCCCCAAGGACTAGCGGGCACAGATACGCAGTATTTT	CASSSPQGLAGTDTQYF
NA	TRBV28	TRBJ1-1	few	TGTGCCAGCCAGGAGAACACTGAAGCTTTCTTT	CASQENTEAFF
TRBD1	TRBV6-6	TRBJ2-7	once	TGTGCCAGCAGTCTTTACACCGGGACAGGGAAGTACGAGCAGTACTTC	CASSLYTGTGKYEQYF
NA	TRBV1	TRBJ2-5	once	TGCACCTTCTTCGGACTAGCGGGGGGCCCTCAAGAGACCCAGTACTTC	CTFFGLAGGPQETQYF
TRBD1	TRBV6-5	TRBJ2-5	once	TGTGCCAGCAGTCGGAGGACAGGGGCACGGGAGACCCAGTACTTC	CASSRRTGARETQYF
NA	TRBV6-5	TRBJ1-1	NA	TGTGCCACCGGGGCGGGGGCTTTGGGAACTGAAGCTTTCTTT	CATGAGALGTEAFF
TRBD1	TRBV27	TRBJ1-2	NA	TGTGCCAGCAGTCCTGACCTTTGGATGGGCAGGGGGCGGAGAAACTATGGCTACACCTTC	CASSPDLWMGRGRRNYGYTF
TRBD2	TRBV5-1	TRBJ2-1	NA	TGCGCCAGCAGCCCCCAACCTAGCGGAGCCTACAATGAGCAGTTCTTC	CASSPQPSGAYNEQFF
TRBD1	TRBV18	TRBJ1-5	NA	TGTGCCAGCTCACGAGGGCCACCCGGACAGGGAAGCAATCAGCCCCAGCATTTT	CASSRGPPGQGSNQPQHF